The rows below give T cell receptor beta chains drawn from one sample of a study of T-cell reconstitution after alpha-beta-depleted transplantation in children. A single record per CDR3 protein comes from TCRdb applying MiXCR to the PCR reads. The profile shows 250,000 to 300,000 distinct CDR3 sequences, just over 7.5% of them singletons. The sample consisted of peripheral blood, taken 360 days after TCRalphabeta/CD19-depleted stem cell transplant. The source of these receptors is a female patient aged 2-10 years who had a stem cell transplant for Fanconi anemia, so the T cells may come from the graft donor. The CDR3 runs from the conserved cysteine through the conserved F or W.

length: 16
V: TRBV4-3
J: TRBJ2-3
CDR3: CASSRPLGGGMNTQYF

length: 14
V: TRBV25-1
J: TRBJ2-1
CDR3: CASTRDRGRGEQFF

length: 15
V: TRBV5-1
J: TRBJ1-1
CDR3: CASSLGGQLNTEAFF

length: 17
V: TRBV2
J: TRBJ2-2
CDR3: CASTAGTGNDRAGELFF

length: 11
V: TRBV29-1
J: TRBJ1-1
CDR3: CSVHIITEAFF

length: 14
V: TRBV5-1
J: TRBJ2-3
CDR3: CASSLDLSPDTQYF

length: 16
V: TRBV9
J: TRBJ2-1
CDR3: CASSHDLASGYNEQFF

length: 14
V: TRBV5-1
J: TRBJ1-2
CDR3: CASSPSFGGNGYTF

length: 15
V: TRBV29-1
J: TRBJ2-5
CDR3: CSVDLAGGNQETQYF

length: 16
V: TRBV7-9
J: TRBJ2-1
CDR3: CASSLTSTGADNEQFF

length: 17
V: TRBV10-3
J: TRBJ2-7
CDR3: CAISVASSGGTSYEQYF

length: 14
V: TRBV20-1
J: TRBJ1-1
CDR3: CSASQDSRGTEAFF

length: 19
V: TRBV12-3/TRBV12-4
J: TRBJ1-2
CDR3: CAISREVTGAVFFSYGYTF

length: 16
V: TRBV27
J: TRBJ2-7
CDR3: CASSLSLSTMNYEQYF

length: 15
V: TRBV5-1
J: TRBJ2-5
CDR3: CASSIGTHATETQYF

length: 15
V: TRBV5-1
J: TRBJ2-7
CDR3: CASSLGTPSSYEQYF

length: 16
V: TRBV15
J: TRBJ1-1
CDR3: CATSRTIEVVAWKAFF

length: 13
V: TRBV11-1
J: TRBJ2-2
CDR3: CASRGSGTGELFF

length: 17
V: TRBV24-1
J: TRBJ1-1
CDR3: CATSDLLERARDTEAFF

length: 17
V: TRBV19
J: TRBJ2-2
CDR3: CASSIHYSGRGTGELFF

length: 15
V: TRBV5-5
J: TRBJ2-1
CDR3: CASSLRAGAGNEQFF

length: 17
V: TRBV20-1
J: TRBJ2-5
CDR3: CSARDKVLALYQETQYF

length: 14
V: TRBV12-3/TRBV12-4
J: TRBJ1-5
CDR3: CASSPGQPNQPQHF

length: 16
V: TRBV2
J: TRBJ1-5
CDR3: CASSEGTGYSNQPQHF

length: 16
V: TRBV12-3/TRBV12-4
J: TRBJ1-1
CDR3: CASADSSRGQNTEAFF

length: 11
V: TRBV5-1
J: TRBJ2-2
CDR3: CASNAGGELFF

length: 15
V: TRBV27
J: TRBJ2-1
CDR3: CASSLSRAPLSEQFF

length: 17
V: TRBV13
J: TRBJ2-7
CDR3: CASSLGMWPSDSYEQYF

length: 15
V: TRBV5-1
J: TRBJ2-2
CDR3: CASSSGQGFTGELFF

length: 20
V: TRBV28
J: TRBJ2-5
CDR3: CASSHGPYSGSPTGRETQYF

length: 14
V: TRBV5-1
J: TRBJ2-7
CDR3: CASSPRDRDYEQYF

length: 14
V: TRBV20-1
J: TRBJ1-1
CDR3: CSAPGQGRVTEAFF

length: 15
V: TRBV12-3/TRBV12-4
J: TRBJ2-2
CDR3: CASSLRGVATGELFF

length: 15
V: TRBV4-3
J: TRBJ1-1
CDR3: CASSQQGPLNTEAFF

length: 17
V: TRBV4-3
J: TRBJ2-3
CDR3: CASSLVGVGWGTDTQYF

length: 16
V: TRBV12-3/TRBV12-4
J: TRBJ1-1
CDR3: CASSSHRDRGTQRAFF